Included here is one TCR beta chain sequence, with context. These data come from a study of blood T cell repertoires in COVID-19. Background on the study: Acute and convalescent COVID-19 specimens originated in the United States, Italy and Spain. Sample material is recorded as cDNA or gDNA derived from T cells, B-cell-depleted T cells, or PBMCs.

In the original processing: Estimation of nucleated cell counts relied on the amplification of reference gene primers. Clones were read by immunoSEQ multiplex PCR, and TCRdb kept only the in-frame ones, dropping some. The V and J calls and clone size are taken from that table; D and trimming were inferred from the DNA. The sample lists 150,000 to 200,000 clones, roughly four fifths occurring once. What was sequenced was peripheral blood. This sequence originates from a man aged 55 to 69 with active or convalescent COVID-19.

The CDR3 loop is CASSHRQGGNEQFF. The CDR3 nucleotides are TGTGCCAGCAGCCACCGACAGGGTGGAAATGAGCAGTTCTTC. This chain links TRBV3-1 (or the pseudogene TRBV3-2) with TRBJ2-1, with TRBD1 matching 7 bases. The V segment lost 3 bases and the J segment 7 bases; nucleotides outside the gene matches: 6. The CDR3 is 14 residues long. Per germline, CDR1 LGHDT and CDR2 YNNKEL (reference sequence).